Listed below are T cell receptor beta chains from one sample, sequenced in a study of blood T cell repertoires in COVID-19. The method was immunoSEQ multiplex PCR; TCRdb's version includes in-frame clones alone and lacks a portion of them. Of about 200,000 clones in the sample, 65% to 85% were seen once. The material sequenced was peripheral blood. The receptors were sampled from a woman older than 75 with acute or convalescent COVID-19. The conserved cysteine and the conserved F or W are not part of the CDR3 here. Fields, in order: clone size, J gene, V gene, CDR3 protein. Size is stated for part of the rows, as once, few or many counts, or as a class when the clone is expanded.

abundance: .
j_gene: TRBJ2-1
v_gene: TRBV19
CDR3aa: ASSAGQGARNEQF

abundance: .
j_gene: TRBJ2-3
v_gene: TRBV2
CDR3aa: ASTRGAATDTQY

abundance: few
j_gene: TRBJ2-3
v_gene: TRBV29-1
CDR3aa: SVVVPGLTDTQY

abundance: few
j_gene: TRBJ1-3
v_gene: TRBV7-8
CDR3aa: ASSQMTDSGNTIY

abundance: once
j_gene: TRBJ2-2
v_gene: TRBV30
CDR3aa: AWSVLGLAVSGELF

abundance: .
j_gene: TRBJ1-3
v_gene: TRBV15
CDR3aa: ATSRAQGGDSGNTIY

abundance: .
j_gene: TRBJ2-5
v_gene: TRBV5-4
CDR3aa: ASSPGTGRETQY

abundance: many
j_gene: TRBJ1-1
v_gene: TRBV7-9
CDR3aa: ASSLESFEAF

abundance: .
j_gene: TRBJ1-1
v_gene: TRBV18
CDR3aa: ASSPARWFATEAF

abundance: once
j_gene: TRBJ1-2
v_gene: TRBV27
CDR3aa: ASRNSPDRDYGYT

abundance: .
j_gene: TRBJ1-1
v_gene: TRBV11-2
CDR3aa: ASSWGQGATEAF

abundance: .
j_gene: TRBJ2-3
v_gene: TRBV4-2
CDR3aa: ASSLSSGVPDTQY

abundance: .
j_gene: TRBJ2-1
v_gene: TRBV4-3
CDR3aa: ASSQDLAGGSSSYNEQF

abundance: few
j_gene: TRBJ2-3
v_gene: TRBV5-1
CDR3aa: ASSLVGGGNTDTQY

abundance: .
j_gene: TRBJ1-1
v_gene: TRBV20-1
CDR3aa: SVRMNTEAF

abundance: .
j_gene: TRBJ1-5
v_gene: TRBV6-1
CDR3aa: ASSEIGTGQGQPQH

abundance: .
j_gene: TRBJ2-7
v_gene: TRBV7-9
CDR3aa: ASSERGDAYEQY

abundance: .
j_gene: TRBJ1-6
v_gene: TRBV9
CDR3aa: ASSVAKDRKGSPLH

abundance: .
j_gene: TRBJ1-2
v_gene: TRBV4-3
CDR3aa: ASSASLTAGYGYT

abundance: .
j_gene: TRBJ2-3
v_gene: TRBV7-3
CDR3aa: ASSLSGGGDTQY

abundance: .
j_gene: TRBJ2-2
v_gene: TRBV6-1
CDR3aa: ASSEGLAETTGELF

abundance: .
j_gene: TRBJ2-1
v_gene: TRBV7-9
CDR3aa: ASSLRGLAGANEQF

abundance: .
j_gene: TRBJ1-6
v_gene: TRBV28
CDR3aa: ASSHSRGGRIYNSPLH

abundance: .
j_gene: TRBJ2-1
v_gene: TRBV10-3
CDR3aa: AISPLAGGPGGDEQF

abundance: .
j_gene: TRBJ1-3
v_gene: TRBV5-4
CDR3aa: ASSQGQATDTIY

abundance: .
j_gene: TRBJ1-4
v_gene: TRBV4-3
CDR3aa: ASSQDGTLGVNEKLF